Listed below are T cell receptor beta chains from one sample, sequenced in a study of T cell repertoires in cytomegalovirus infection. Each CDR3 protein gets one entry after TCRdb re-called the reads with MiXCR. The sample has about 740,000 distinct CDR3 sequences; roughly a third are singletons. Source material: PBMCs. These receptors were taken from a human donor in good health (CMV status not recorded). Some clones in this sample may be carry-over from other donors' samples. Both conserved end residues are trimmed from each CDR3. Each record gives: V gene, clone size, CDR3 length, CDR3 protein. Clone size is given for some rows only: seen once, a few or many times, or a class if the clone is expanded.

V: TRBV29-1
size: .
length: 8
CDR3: SEGHNEQF

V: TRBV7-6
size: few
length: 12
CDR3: ASGPRVGTDTQY

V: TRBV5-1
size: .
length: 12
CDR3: ASSPTSGITEAF

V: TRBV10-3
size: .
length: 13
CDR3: AISTRTGGNGELF

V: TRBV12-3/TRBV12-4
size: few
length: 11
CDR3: AVGQGISYEQY

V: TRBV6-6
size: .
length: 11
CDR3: ASNNPDVNTIY

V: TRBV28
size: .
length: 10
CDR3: ASSFWGREQY

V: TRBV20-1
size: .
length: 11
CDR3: SAPTPQNTEAF

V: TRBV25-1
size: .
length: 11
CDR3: ASSLGGPTESF

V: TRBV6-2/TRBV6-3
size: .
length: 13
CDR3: ASSYSEQGARGYT

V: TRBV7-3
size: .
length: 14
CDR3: ASSSGPGDGTGELF

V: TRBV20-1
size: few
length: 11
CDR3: SARRLAVYEQY

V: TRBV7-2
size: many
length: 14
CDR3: ASSLVIGGAYYGYT

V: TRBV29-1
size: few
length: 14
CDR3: SVERRTTSSTDTQY

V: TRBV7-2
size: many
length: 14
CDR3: ASRRTSGTSTDTQY

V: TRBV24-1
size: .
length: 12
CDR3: ATSDPRLQETQY

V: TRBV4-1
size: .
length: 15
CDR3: ASSQDGTALAYNEQF

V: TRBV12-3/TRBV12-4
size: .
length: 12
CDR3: ASSGQVGYTEAF

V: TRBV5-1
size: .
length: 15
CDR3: ASNLWDRERTPYGYT

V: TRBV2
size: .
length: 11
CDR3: ASTPAGDNEQF

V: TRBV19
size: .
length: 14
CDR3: ASSISPPPNTGELF

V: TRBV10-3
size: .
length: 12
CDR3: AVLGAEGTDTQY

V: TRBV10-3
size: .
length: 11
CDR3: AINPGTNYGYT

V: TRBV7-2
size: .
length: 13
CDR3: ASSLFGGPANEQF

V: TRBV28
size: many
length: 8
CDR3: ASSRNTIY

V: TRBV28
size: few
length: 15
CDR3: ASSPPRASGGWKTQY